The 5 T cell receptor beta chains below were found in one sample sequenced in a study of T cell responses to AZD1222 COVID-19 vaccine. Clones were sequenced by immunoSEQ multiplex PCR, and TCRdb holds only the in-frame ones, with some missing. Seen here are some 97,000 clones, 87% observed once, and the top ten hold 4.2%. The sample consisted of peripheral blood, taken on day 0 of MenACWY control vaccination. Receptors were obtained from an adult in good health.

The rearrangement uses TRBV9 and TRBJ2-1, with unresolved D. The CDR3 covers 14 residues. The germline CDR1 and CDR2 sequences are SGDLS and YYNGEE. V shed 1 base and J shed 5 bases, with 10 bases lying between them. CDR3 loop: CASSVLHTHNEQFF. The CDR3, as DNA: TGTGCCAGCAGCGTACTCCATACGCACAATGAGCAGTTCTTC.

The V call is TRBV5-1, the J call TRBJ2-5; TRBD2 matches 9 bases. Trimming took 5 bases from V and 9 from J; bases not matched to a gene: 14. This CDR3 spans 15 amino acids. CDR1 SGHRS and CDR2 YFSETQ come from the germline V gene. The CDR3 DNA reads TGCGCCAGCAGGCCCTACGGGACTAGCCCCCGGGCCCAGTACTTC. This encodes CASRPYGTSPRAQYF.

V is TRBV19 and J is TRBJ1-2; no clear D. The CDR3 is 13 residues long. Per germline, CDR1 LNHDA and CDR2 SQIVND (reference sequence). Trimming shortened V by 4 bases and J by 8 bases, and 14 bases separated the two germline ends. Here the CDR3 DNA reads TGTGCCAGTAGTAATTGGAGAAATTGGGGCTACACCTTC. Protein product: CASSNWRNWGYTF.

This chain uses TRBV30 with TRBJ2-7, with a possible D match to TRBD2 (6 bases). The CDR3 spans 11 residues. The germline V gene encodes CDR1 GTSNPN and CDR2 SVGIG (reference sequence). Trimming cost V 5 bases and J 5 bases, with 10 bases left between them. The DNA for the CDR3 is TGTGCCTGGGGGGGGAGGAACGAGCAGTACTTC. This encodes CAWGGRNEQYF.

The V gene is TRBV7-2, the J gene TRBJ2-5, with D possibly TRBD2 on 6 matching bases. V gave up 2 bases and J gave up 5 bases, with 12 bases separating them. CDR1 and CDR2 from the germline V gene are SGHTA and FQGNSA. The CDR3 runs 14 residues. The CDR3 DNA follows: TGTGCCAGCAGCTTAAGGCCCCGGGAGGAGACCCAGTACTTC. Amino acids: CASSLRPREETQYF.